Presented here are 24 T cell receptor beta chains from one specimen sequenced in a study of Ad26.COV2.S vaccination and SARS-CoV-2 variants. As to treatment: over 15 received Ad26.COV2.S at low or high dose, single or two shots; about five received placebo; per-sample allocation not given. On day 63 after the first injection, vaccine and placebo recipients gave samples. Repertoires were generated with immunoSEQ multiplex PCR, while TCRdb's copy carries only in-frame clones and drops some. The repertoire holds over 300,000 clones, with about four fifths as singletons. Sequencing used peripheral blood, obtained in a trial of Ad26.COV2.S vaccine versus placebo. These receptor sequences come from a person aged 18-65 years who received the Ad26.COV2.S COVID-19 vaccine or a placebo.

This clone has just one count. V is TRBV9 and J is TRBJ2-2, with 9 bases identical to TRBD2. Germline loops: CDR1 SGDLS, CDR2 YYNGEE. The CDR3 covers 16 residues. V shed 4 bases, J shed 4 bases, and the junction held 8 bases outside the gene matches. The CDR3 DNA reads TGTGCCAGCAGCCCGTTGCGGGAGGGCCCCACCGGGGAGCTGTTTTTT. Protein product: CASSPLREGPTGELFF.

This chain joins TRBV5-6 and TRBJ2-7; TRBD1 agrees at 8 bases. Germline lookup yields CDR1 SGHDT and CDR2 YYEEEE. With V trimmed by 3 bases and J by 0 bases, 2 bases remained unmatched. The CDR3 is 14 amino acids. The DNA for the CDR3 is TGTGCCAGCAGCTGGGACAGGAGCTCCTACGAGCAGTACTTC. Translated, it gives CASSWDRSSYEQYF.

This chain uses TRBV5-1 with TRBJ2-7; TRBD1 matches 9 bases. The CDR3 has 16 residues. V dropped 5 bases and J dropped 3; count of bases not matched to a gene: 12. Germline V gene lookup returns CDR1 SGHRS and CDR2 YFSETQ. This CDR3 reads CASSYPGTGKNYEQYF. The CDR3 DNA reads as TGCGCCAGCAGTTATCCCGGGACAGGGAAGAACTACGAGCAGTACTTC. Looking up the rest from reference TRBV5-1 and TRBJ2-7 gives the full variable domain: KAGVTQTPRYLIKTRGQQVTLSCSPISGHRSVSWYQQTPGQGLQFLFEYFSETQRNKGNFPGRFSGRQFSNSRSEMNVSTLELGDSALYLCASSYPGTGKNYEQYFGPGTRLTVT.

The rearrangement uses TRBV2 and TRBJ1-4; no firm D call. The V end was cut by 7 bases, the J end by 14 bases, with 17 bases between. Germline V gives CDR1 SNHLY, CDR2 FYNNEI. The CDR3 totals 12 residues. CDR3 nucleotides: TGTGCCAGCACCTTAGTTGGCAGACTCCTGTTTTTT. Its protein product is CASTLVGRLLFF.

V gene TRBV18 combines with J gene TRBJ1-6; 7 nucleotides align to TRBD1. The V gene end was trimmed by 3 bases and the J gene end by 10 bases; junction bases not matched to a gene: 15. The CDR3 is made up of 17 amino acids. Germline CDR1 reads KGHSH; CDR2 reads LQKENI. CDR3 in amino acids: CASSPAETGVIRSPLHF. The CDR3 region has the DNA TGTGCCAGCTCACCGGCGGAAACAGGGGTAATAAGGTCACCCCTCCACTTT.

V usage is TRBV24-1 and J usage is TRBJ1-1; D might be TRBD1 (5 bases). Germline CDR1 is KGHDR and CDR2 is SFDVKD. The CDR3 runs 13 residues. V lost 7 bases and J lost 4, with 12 bases in between. CDR3 DNA: TGTGCCACCAGAGACAGCATGAGCACTGAAGCTTTCTTT. It is translated as CATRDSMSTEAFF.

V gene TRBV7-2 combines with J gene TRBJ2-3; D tentatively fits TRBD1 or TRBD2 (6 bases each). V lost 5 bases and J 1 base, leaving 19 bases between the germline ends. CDR3 size: 17 residues. Germline CDR1 and CDR2: SGHTA and FQGNSA. The CDR3 DNA reads TGTGCCAGCAGCCCACAAGGGGGGACCTGGCGCACAGATACGCAGTATTTT. Translated: CASSPQGGTWRTDTQYF.

J is TRBJ2-7 and V is TRBV5-5; TRBD2 matches 10 bases. The length of the CDR3 is 15 residues. CDR1 and CDR2 from the germline V gene are SGHKS and YYEKEE (reference sequence). The V gene end was trimmed by 4 bases and the J gene end by 3 bases; junction bases not matched to a gene: 7. The CDR3 spells CASSDPGLALYEQYF. The CDR3 DNA follows: TGTGCCAGCAGCGATCCGGGACTAGCGCTCTACGAGCAGTACTTC.

This chain uses TRBV21-1 with TRBJ1-6. TRBV21-1 is classified as a pseudogene. The length of the CDR3 is 15 residues. The DNA of the CDR3 is TGTGCCAGCAGCAAAAAGGGCAGGGAGGTATCACCCCTCCACTTT. It encodes CASSKKGREVSPLHF.

This rearrangement joins TRBV5-1 to TRBJ2-1; D unresolved. Looked up from germline, CDR1 is SGHRS and CDR2 is YFSETQ. This CDR3 spans 13 amino acids. V lost 1 base and J 5 bases, leaving 7 bases between the germline ends. CDR3 coding DNA: TGCGCCAGCAGCTTGAGTTCGGACAATGAGCAGTTCTTC. It codes for CASSLSSDNEQFF.

The chain recombines TRBV7-8 with TRBJ2-5; either TRBD1 or TRBD2 may supply D (5 bases each). V lost 3 bases to trimming and J lost 2 bases, with 13 bases between them. Germline V gives CDR1 SGHVS, CDR2 FQNEAQ. The CDR3 is 15 residues long. Here the CDR3 DNA reads TGTGCCAGCAGCTTTAACTGGGACGGACAAGAGACCCAGTACTTC. Protein: CASSFNWDGQETQYF.

This clone appeared once. J is TRBJ2-7 and V is TRBV7-9, with TRBD1 matching over 7 bases. Germline CDR1 is SEHNR and CDR2 is FQNEAQ (reference sequence). The CDR3 has 16 residues. The V segment lost 1 base and the J segment 0 bases; nucleotides outside the gene matches: 6. The CDR3 protein is CASSLGGTAVSYEQYF. CDR3 DNA sequence: TGTGCCAGCAGCTTAGGGGGGACAGCAGTCTCCTACGAGCAGTACTTC. The whole variable domain, remainder taken from reference TRBV7-9 and TRBJ2-7, is DTGVSQNPRHKITKRGQNVTFRCDPISEHNRLYWYRQTLGQGPEFLTYFQNEAQLEKSRLLSDRFSAERPKGSFSTLEIQRTEQGDSAMYLCASSLGGTAVSYEQYFGPGTRLTVT.

The chain combines TRBV10-3 with TRBJ1-1; D remains unclear. CDR3 length: 16 residues. Trimming cost V 4 bases and J 5 bases, with 20 bases left between them. Germline V gene lookup returns CDR1 ENHRY and CDR2 SYGVKD. CDR3 nucleotide sequence: TGTGCCATCAGTGCTCAGCTCACGGGTGGGAGGACTGAAGCTTTCTTT. Translation gives CAISAQLTGGRTEAFF.

This rearrangement joins TRBV18 to TRBJ2-2, with 12 bases identical to TRBD2. J was trimmed by 4 bases and V by 4 bases; bases with no gene match: 4. CDR3 size: 16 residues. Germline loops: CDR1 KGHSH, CDR2 LQKENI. The CDR3 protein is CASSLRLAGATGELFF. Here the CDR3 DNA reads TGTGCCAGCTCACTCCGACTAGCGGGGGCCACCGGGGAGCTGTTTTTT.

This clone was seen once. The rearrangement uses TRBV2 and TRBJ1-2, with D tentatively TRBD1 (6 bases). From germline, CDR1 is SNHLY and CDR2 FYNNEI. Trimming took off 6 bases at V and 10 bases at J, with 12 bases between the two ends. CDR3 length: 11 residues. DNA for the CDR3: TGTGCCAGCAGAGCCGGGGGCCTCTACACCTTC. It is translated as CASRAGGLYTF.

V and J are TRBV3-1 (or the pseudogene TRBV3-2) and TRBJ2-1; TRBD2 matches at 9 bases. In germline, CDR1 is LGHDT, CDR2 YNNKEL (reference sequence). The CDR3 is made up of 14 amino acids. The J segment lost 7 bases and the V segment lost 0 bases, leaving 1 base of the junction unmatched. The CDR3 nucleotides read TGTGCCAGCAGCCAAGAGCTAGCGGGGAATGAGCAGTTCTTC. Translating it yields CASSQELAGNEQFF.

The chain is built from TRBV20-1 and TRBJ2-5; D may be TRBD2 (6 bases). Trimming stripped 3 bases from V and 4 bases from J, with 12 bases between. This CDR3 region has 13 residues. Germline V gene lookup returns CDR1 DFQATT and CDR2 SNEGSKA (reference sequence). The CDR3 here is CSASPLGRETQYF. The CDR3, as DNA: TGCAGTGCTAGTCCTCTCGGGAGAGAGACCCAGTACTTC.

This clone was seen just once. V gene TRBV4-1 combines with J gene TRBJ1-1; a weak D match, TRBD1 (6 bases). Per the germline V gene, CDR1 is MGHRA and CDR2 is YSYEKL. The CDR3 loop spans 20 amino acids. Trimming removed 0 bases at V and 0 bases at J, with 23 bases between. The DNA for the CDR3 is TGCGCCAGCAGCCAAGAAATCACCCGGGGGGCAAGGGCAGTGAACACTGAAGCTTTCTTT. Amino acids: CASSQEITRGARAVNTEAFF.

The J gene is TRBJ2-3, the V gene TRBV6-5, with 7 positions matching TRBD2. The V gene end was trimmed by 8 bases and the J gene end by 3 bases; junction bases not matched to a gene: 5. The CDR3 is 13 residues long. Per the germline V gene, CDR1 is MNHEY and CDR2 is SVGAGI. The CDR3 sequence: CASQRDTTDTQYF. DNA for the CDR3: TGTGCCAGCCAGCGGGATACGACAGATACGCAGTATTTT.

The chain combines TRBV12-3 or TRBV12-4 with TRBJ1-6; D call uncertain. The CDR3 runs 12 residues. V was trimmed by 4 bases and J by 7 bases, leaving 5 bases between them. The CDR3 region is CASSSGNSPLHF. In DNA, the CDR3 is TGTGCCAGCAGTTCGGGGAATTCACCCCTCCACTTT.

The chain couples TRBV6-5 to TRBJ1-4; 8 positions agree with TRBD1. The CDR3 extends over 14 amino acids. The trim removed 6 bases at V and 3 bases at J, leaving 3 bases unmatched. CDR1 is MNHEY, CDR2 SVGAGI, per germline. CDR3 region: CASRRQGSNEKLFF. CDR3 bases: TGTGCCAGCAGACGACAGGGGTCTAATGAAAAACTGTTTTTT.

This chain links TRBV6-1 with TRBJ1-5; possible D gene TRBD1, 6 bases. In germline, CDR1 is MNHNS, CDR2 SASEGT. V lost 1 base and J lost 16, with 17 bases in between. This CDR3 has 13 amino acids. CDR3 in DNA: TGTGCCAGCAGTGAAGGGGGGAGGGGGTCTTGCCATTTT. This gives the protein CASSEGGRGSCHF.

The rearrangement joins TRBV2 to TRBJ2-7, with TRBD1 matching 9 bases. This CDR3 contains 14 residues. Unmatched junction bases numbered 6, after V lost 6 bases and J lost 3 bases. The V gene's germline CDR1 is SNHLY and CDR2 FYNNEI. DNA for the CDR3: TGTGCCAGCAGAGTACAGGGGGCACTCTACGAGCAGTACTTC. This gives the protein CASRVQGALYEQYF.

The rearrangement joins TRBV9 to TRBJ2-7; tentatively, D is TRBD2 (6 bases). Trimming cost V 3 bases and J 5 bases, with 18 bases left between them. CDR1 and CDR2 (germline): SGDLS, YYNGEE. The CDR3 loop spans 15 amino acids. The CDR3 is CASSAMGGEVDEQYF. The DNA for the CDR3 is TGTGCCAGCAGCGCCATGGGAGGAGAGGTGGACGAGCAGTACTTC.